This passage covers 21 T cell receptor beta chains from one sample sequenced in a study of blood T cell repertoires in COVID-19. Repertoires were generated with immunoSEQ multiplex PCR, while TCRdb's copy carries only in-frame clones and drops some. The sample comprises approximately 150,000 clones, about 87% of which are singletons, and over 0.85% rests with the top ten. The sample taken for sequencing was peripheral blood. These receptors came from a woman between 50 and 59 years old with acute or convalescent COVID-19.

This clone was seen a single time. V usage is TRBV6-2 or TRBV6-3 and J usage is TRBJ2-7, with 12 bases identical to TRBD2. After removal of 3 bases from V and 5 bases from J, the junction contained 8 bases not matched to a gene. The CDR3 is 16 residues long. CDR1 MNHEY and CDR2 SVGEGT come from the germline V gene. The CDR3 DNA is TGTGCCAGCAGTTATCGGCTAGCGGGGGGGCGGCACGAGCAGTACTTC. Its protein is CASSYRLAGGRHEQYF.

This clone showed up just a few times. The chain combines TRBV7-9 with TRBJ1-2, with no clear D. The V end was cut by 4 bases, the J end by 4 bases, with 16 bases between. Germline CDR1 is SEHNR and CDR2 is FQNEAQ (reference sequence). This CDR3 comprises 15 residues. CDR3 sequence: CASSSRRRDSYGYTF. The CDR3 nucleotides are TGTGCCAGCAGCTCAAGAAGGAGAGATAGCTATGGCTACACCTTC.

The sample holds one count of this clone. The chain couples TRBV6-4 to TRBJ1-3; no firm D call. The CDR3 length is 13 residues. Germline V CDR1 and CDR2: MRHNA, SNTAGT. Trimming shortened V by 0 bases and J by 5 bases, and 5 bases separated the two germline ends. CDR3 protein: CASSDSIRNTIYF. The CDR3 DNA follows: TGTGCCAGCAGTGACTCAATCAGAAACACCATATATTTT.

The CDR3 region has the DNA TGTGCCAGTAGTCGGGAATTGAATCAGCCCCAGCATTTT. It specifies CASSRELNQPQHF. The rearrangement joins TRBV19 to TRBJ1-5; no clear D gene. This CDR3 spans 13 amino acids. The V gene's germline CDR1 is LNHDA and CDR2 SQIVND (reference sequence). V dropped 5 bases and J dropped 4 bases, with 9 bases sitting between them. Together with reference TRBV19 and TRBJ1-5, the CDR3 gives the full variable domain: DGGITQSPKYLFRKEGQNVTLSCEQNLNHDAMYWYRQDPGQGLRLIYYSQIVNDFQKGDIAEGYSVSREKKESFPLTVTSAQKNPTAFYLCASSRELNQPQHFGDGTRLSIL.

V usage is TRBV3-1 (or the pseudogene TRBV3-2) and J usage is TRBJ2-1; no firm D call. V was pared by 0 bases and J by 2 bases, with 8 bases between. CDR1 and CDR2 from the germline V gene are LGHDT and YNNKEL (reference sequence). The CDR3 totals 15 residues. This chain's CDR3 is CASSQDRLAYNEQFF. CDR3 nucleotide sequence: TGTGCCAGCAGCCAAGATCGTCTAGCCTACAATGAGCAGTTCTTC.

The V gene is TRBV2, the J gene TRBJ2-3; the match to TRBD2 covers 11 bases. V shed 1 base and J 4 bases; nucleotides not matched to a gene: 1. Looked up from germline, CDR1 is SNHLY and CDR2 is FYNNEI. This CDR3 spans 15 amino acids. The CDR3 loop is CASSEGLAGSDTQYF. CDR3 nucleotide sequence: TGTGCCAGCAGTGAAGGACTAGCGGGGTCAGATACGCAGTATTTT.

This chain joins TRBV6-1 and TRBJ1-2; D gene uncertain. Trimming took 2 bases from V and 3 from J, leaving 7 bases between them. In germline, CDR1 is MNHNS, CDR2 SASEGT. This CDR3 spans 13 amino acids. CDR3 sequence: CASSEMRDYGYTF. The CDR3, as DNA: TGTGCCAGCAGTGAAATGAGAGACTATGGCTACACCTTC.

CDR3 DNA sequence: TGTGCCACCAACTTTTATGTCGAAGCGGGAGGCATTTACTACGAGCAGTACTTC. Translated: CATNFYVEAGGIYYEQYF. The rearrangement joins TRBV28 to TRBJ2-7; 9 bases align to TRBD2. J gave up 3 bases and V 10 bases, and 22 bases lay outside the gene matches. Germline lookup yields CDR1 MDHEN and CDR2 SYDVKM. The CDR3 has 18 residues.

The chain is built from TRBV7-9 and TRBJ1-5; D gene uncertain. Trimming stripped 5 bases from V and 9 bases from J, with 11 bases between. The CDR3 totals 12 residues. Germline V gene sequence: CDR1 SEHNR, CDR2 FQNEAQ (reference sequence). The CDR3 DNA follows: TGTGCCAGCAGCCAGTGGGGAGGGCCCCAGCATTTT. Its translation: CASSQWGGPQHF.

The chain has TRBV6-1 and TRBJ1-2; TRBD1 matches at 10 bases. Germline V gene sequence: CDR1 MNHNS, CDR2 SASEGT. Trimming took 3 bases from V and 5 from J; bases not matched to a gene: 3. The CDR3 is 14 residues long. CDR3 sequence: CASSDGTGEYGYTF. The CDR3 DNA follows: TGTGCCAGCAGTGACGGGACAGGGGAGTATGGCTACACCTTC.

V gene TRBV5-1 combines with J gene TRBJ1-2, with TRBD1 matching 7 bases. The CDR3 loop spans 17 amino acids. V was clipped by 0 bases and J by 2 bases; unmatched bases: 10. Germline CDR1 reads SGHRS; CDR2 reads YFSETQ. The CDR3 nucleotides are TGCGCCAGCAGCTTGGTTCCGCAATTCAGGGGGAACTATGGCTACACCTTC. Translated, it gives CASSLVPQFRGNYGYTF.

This clone has just one count. V and J are TRBV5-6 and TRBJ2-2; tentatively, D is TRBD2 (5 bases). The CDR3 has 19 amino acids. Per germline, CDR1 SGHDT and CDR2 YYEEEE. Trimming took off 6 bases at V and 1 base at J, with 25 bases between the two ends. The CDR3 nucleotides are TGTGCCAGCACCGGTCTAGGAGGAAATCAGCTAATGAACACCGGGGAGCTGTTTTTT. This gives the protein CASTGLGGNQLMNTGELFF.

V and J are TRBV10-1 and TRBJ1-4; 10 nucleotides agree with TRBD1. With V trimmed by 6 bases and J by 4 bases, 11 bases remained unmatched. Germline lookup yields CDR1 WNHNN and CDR2 SYGVQD (reference sequence). The CDR3 consists of 17 residues. The CDR3 here is CASRYRDRGSGNEKLFF. In DNA form, the CDR3 reads TGCGCCAGCAGATACCGGGACAGGGGTTCAGGTAATGAAAAACTGTTTTTT.

The gene calls are TRBV10-1 and TRBJ2-2, with 7 bases lining up with TRBD1. CDR1 and CDR2 (germline): WNHNN, SYGVQD (reference sequence). The CDR3 has 15 amino acids. The ends lost 5 bases at V and 3 bases at J; junction bases unmatched: 6. CDR3 region: CASSPGDSHTGELFF. In DNA, the CDR3 is TGCGCCAGCAGTCCAGGGGACAGTCACACCGGGGAGCTGTTTTTT.

The J gene is TRBJ2-2, the V gene TRBV6-5, with TRBD1 identical over 9 bases. CDR3 length: 15 residues. The V gene end was trimmed by 2 bases and the J gene end by 7 bases; junction bases not matched to a gene: 5. Looked up from germline, CDR1 is MNHEY and CDR2 is SVGAGI. The CDR3 region is CASSYGDRVGGELFF. The DNA of the CDR3 is TGTGCCAGCAGTTACGGGGACAGGGTAGGCGGGGAGCTGTTTTTT.

The chain combines TRBV4-1 with TRBJ2-7, with a possible D match to TRBD1 (7 bases). V shed 0 bases and J shed 6 bases, with 18 bases lying between them. The germline gives CDR1 MGHRA, CDR2 YSYEKL. The CDR3 loop spans 16 amino acids. The CDR3 DNA is TGCGCCAGCAGCCAAGATTCTCAGGGGGGCCGGGGCGAGCAGTACTTC. Its protein product is CASSQDSQGGRGEQYF.

The chain links TRBV6-1 to TRBJ2-7; D gene unclear. The V and J ends lost 1 base and 2 bases respectively, with 6 bases between them. The CDR3 is 13 residues long. Germline lookup yields CDR1 MNHNS and CDR2 SASEGT. CDR3 DNA: TGTGCCAGCAGTGAAGTTGGCCCCTACGAGCAGTACTTC. Translation: CASSEVGPYEQYF.

The genes are TRBV6-1 and TRBJ1-1, with a tentative D call TRBD1 (5 bases). Germline CDR1 MNHNS, CDR2 SASEGT. The CDR3 covers 16 residues. Trimming took 0 bases from V and 6 from J, leaving 17 bases between them. This chain's CDR3 is CASSEASRVKRAEAFF. Written as DNA, the CDR3 is TGTGCCAGCAGTGAAGCGAGCAGGGTAAAAAGGGCTGAAGCTTTCTTT.

The genes are TRBV19 and TRBJ1-2; weak D call: TRBD1 (6 bases). The CDR3 is made up of 16 amino acids. Germline V gene lookup returns CDR1 LNHDA and CDR2 SQIVND (reference sequence). The V gene lost 3 bases and the J gene lost 7 bases, with 21 bases spanning the gap. CDR3: CASSIFSRSGEFGYTF. The CDR3 bases are TGTGCCAGTAGTATTTTTTCGAGGTCAGGGGAATTTGGCTACACCTTC.

This clone turned up a few times. This rearrangement joins TRBV18 to TRBJ1-1; tentative D call: TRBD1 (5 bases). The CDR3 is 15 residues long. V lost 1 base to trimming and J lost 0 bases, with 9 bases between them. In germline, CDR1 is KGHSH, CDR2 LQKENI. The CDR3 DNA reads as TGTGCCAGCTCACCACTAAAGGACATGAACACTGAAGCTTTCTTT. Its protein is CASSPLKDMNTEAFF.

The chain couples TRBV7-3 to TRBJ2-3; TRBD2 matches 11 bases. The ends lost 3 bases at V and 3 bases at J; junction bases unmatched: 5. Germline CDR1 is SGHTA and CDR2 is FQGTGA. This CDR3 region has 16 residues. The CDR3 DNA sequence: TGTGCCAGCAGCTTGGTGACTAGCGGGATTACAGATACGCAGTATTTT. Translation: CASSLVTSGITDTQYF.